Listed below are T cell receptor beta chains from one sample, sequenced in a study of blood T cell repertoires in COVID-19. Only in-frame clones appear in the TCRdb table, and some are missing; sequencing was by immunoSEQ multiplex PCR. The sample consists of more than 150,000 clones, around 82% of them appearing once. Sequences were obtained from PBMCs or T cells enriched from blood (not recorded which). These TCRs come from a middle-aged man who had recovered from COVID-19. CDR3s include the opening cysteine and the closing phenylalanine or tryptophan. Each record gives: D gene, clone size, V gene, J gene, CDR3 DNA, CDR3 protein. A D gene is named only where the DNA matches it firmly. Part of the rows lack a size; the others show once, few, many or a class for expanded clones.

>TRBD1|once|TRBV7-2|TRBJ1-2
TGTGCCAGCAGCCAAACAGGGGAGCGCAACTATGGCTACACCTTC
CASSQTGERNYGYTF
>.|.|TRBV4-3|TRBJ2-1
TGCGCCAGCAGCCAAGATTACAGCGGGCGATACAATGAGCAGTTCTTC
CASSQDYSGRYNEQFF
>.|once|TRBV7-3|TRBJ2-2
TGTGCCAGCAGCAGAGGGGGCACCGGGGAGCTGTTTTTT
CASSRGGTGELFF
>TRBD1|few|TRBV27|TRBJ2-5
TGTGCCAGCAGTTTAAGACAGGGCCAAGAGACCCAGTACTTC
CASSLRQGQETQYF
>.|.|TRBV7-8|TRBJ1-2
TGTGCCAGCAGCTCCGCGACAGCACCTACCTATGGCTACACCTTC
CASSSATAPTYGYTF
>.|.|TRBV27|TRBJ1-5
TGTGCCAGCAGACGAGGGGAGGGCAATCAGCCCCAGCATTTT
CASRRGEGNQPQHF
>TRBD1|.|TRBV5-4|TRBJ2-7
TGTGCCAGCAGCCGGGACAGGAGCTCCTACGAGCAGTACTTC
CASSRDRSSYEQYF
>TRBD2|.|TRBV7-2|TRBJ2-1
TGTGCCAGCAGCCCAGGTGGGAGCGGGAGGTTTAATGAGCAGTTCTTC
CASSPGGSGRFNEQFF
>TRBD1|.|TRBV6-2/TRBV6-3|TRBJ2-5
TGTGCCAGCAGCCCAGACAGGGGGCGCGAGACCCAGTACTTC
CASSPDRGRETQYF
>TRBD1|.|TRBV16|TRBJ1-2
TGTGCCAGCAGCCAATCATGGGGGACAGGGGGCTACACCTTC
CASSQSWGTGGYTF
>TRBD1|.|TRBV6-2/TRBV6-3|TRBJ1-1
TGTGCCAGCAGTTATTCGGGGACAGCGAACACTGAAGCTTTCTTT
CASSYSGTANTEAFF
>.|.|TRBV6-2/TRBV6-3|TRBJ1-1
TGTGCCAGCAGCCAGAGGGTGGGAGCTTTCTTT
CASSQRVGAFF
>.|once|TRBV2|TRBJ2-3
TGTGCCAGCAGGCCACCGGTTGCGGATACGCAGTATTTT
CASRPPVADTQYF
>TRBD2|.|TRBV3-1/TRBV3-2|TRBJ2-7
TGTGCCAGCAGCCGGGGCGGGAGGGGCTACGAGCAGTACTTC
CASSRGGRGYEQYF
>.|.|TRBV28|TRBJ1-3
TGTGCCAGCAGCCAGGACACCTTCTCTGGAAACACCATATATTTT
CASSQDTFSGNTIYF
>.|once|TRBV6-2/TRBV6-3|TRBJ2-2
TGTGCCAGCAGTTATAGGCTAGACACCGGGGAGCTGTTTTTT
CASSYRLDTGELFF
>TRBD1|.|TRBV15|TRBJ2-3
TGTGCCACCAGCAGAGTAGGGGGCGCTCGCACAGATACGCAGTATTTT
CATSRVGGARTDTQYF
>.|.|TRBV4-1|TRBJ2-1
TGCGCCAGCAGCCAAACCAGCTCGGCATTGGCTAGTCACAATGAGCAGTTCTTC
CASSQTSSALASHNEQFF
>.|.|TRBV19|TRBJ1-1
TGTGCCAGTACTACGCCCGGAGGGGCTTTCTTT
CASTTPGGAFF
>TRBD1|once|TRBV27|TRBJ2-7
TGTGCCAGCAGTTTTTCGTTGGGGACAGAGTTATACGAGCAGTACTTC
CASSFSLGTELYEQYF
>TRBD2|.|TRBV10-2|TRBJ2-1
TGCGCCAGCAGTGTGTCCGGGACTAGCGTATACAATGAGCAGTTCTTC
CASSVSGTSVYNEQFF
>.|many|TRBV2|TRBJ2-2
TGTGCCAGCAGCCTTAGCGGGAACACCGGGGAGCTGTTTTTT
CASSLSGNTGELFF
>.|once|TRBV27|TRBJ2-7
TGTGCCAGCAGTTTATTGGGGACTGGGGCCTACGAGCAGTACTTC
CASSLLGTGAYEQYF
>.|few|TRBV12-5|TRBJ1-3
TGTGCTAGCCGATTGACAGGTTGCTCTGGTATACCTGGAAACACCATATATTTT
CASRLTGCSGIPGNTIYF
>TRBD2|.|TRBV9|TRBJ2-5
TGTGCCAGCAGCGTAGCACTAACGACTAGCGGAAAAGAGACCCAGTACTTC
CASSVALTTSGKETQYF
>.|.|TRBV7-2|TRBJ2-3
TGTGCCAGCAGCCCCCTCCGACAGGTCGGTGCTGCTTTT
CASSPLRQVGAAF
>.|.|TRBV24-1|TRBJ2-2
TGTGCCACCAGTGATTTCACCGGTTGGAGCACCGGGGAGCTGTTTTTT
CATSDFTGWSTGELFF